Presented here are 17 T cell receptor beta chains from one specimen sequenced in a study of technical replicates of blood from a few donors. Only in-frame clones appear in the TCRdb table, and some are missing; sequencing was by immunoSEQ multiplex PCR. The table records 65,000 to 85,000 clones, 98% of them present only once. Input material: T cells isolated from PBMCs. All receptors derive from a human donor in good health.

The genes are TRBV7-3 and TRBJ2-3; 9 positions agree with TRBD1. Germline V gives CDR1 SGHTA, CDR2 FQGTGA. This CDR3 comprises 18 residues. V dropped 3 bases and J dropped 0; count of bases not matched to a gene: 10. The CDR3 is CASSFTGTGLTSTDTQYF. The CDR3, as DNA: TGTGCCAGCAGCTTTACCGGGACAGGGCTTACTAGCACAGATACGCAGTATTTT.

The V gene is TRBV4-1, the J gene TRBJ1-6; TRBD1 matches at 8 bases. The CDR3 is 14 residues long. CDR1 and CDR2 (germline): MGHRA, YSYEKL. Trimming at V came to 4 bases and at J to 9 bases, leaving 5 bases not matched to a gene. This CDR3 is CASSLNRGSSPLHF. The CDR3 coding sequence is TGCGCCAGCAGCCTGAACAGGGGGAGTTCACCCCTCCACTTT.

V usage is TRBV30 and J usage is TRBJ1-3, with 9 bases lining up with TRBD1. Trimming removed 3 bases from V and 9 bases from J; junction bases left unmatched: 15. This CDR3 contains 16 residues. The germline V gene encodes CDR1 GTSNPN and CDR2 SVGIG (reference sequence). CDR3 loop: CAWRSYRDRDLVTIYF. The CDR3 nucleotides read TGTGCCTGGAGGTCTTACCGGGACAGGGATTTAGTCACCATATATTTT.

This chain joins TRBV7-8 and TRBJ2-1, with D tentatively TRBD2 (6 bases). The CDR3 has 15 residues. The V and J ends lost 3 bases and 5 bases respectively, with 14 bases between them. Germline CDR1 reads SGHVS; CDR2 reads FQNEAQ. CDR3 sequence: CASSFFGGAHNEQFF. The CDR3, as DNA: TGTGCCAGCAGCTTTTTTGGAGGGGCCCACAATGAGCAGTTCTTC.

This rearrangement joins TRBV4-1 to TRBJ1-5, with D maybe TRBD1 (5 bases). Trimming shortened V by 1 base and J by 6 bases, and 10 bases separated the two germline ends. Germline CDR1 and CDR2: MGHRA and YSYEKL. The length of the CDR3 is 14 residues. CDR3 sequence (DNA): TGCGCCAGCAGCCAAGTGTACAGGTCTCAGCCCCAGCATTTT. Translation gives CASSQVYRSQPQHF.

The chain recombines TRBV7-8 with TRBJ2-5, with TRBD1 matching over 8 bases. The DNA matches TRBJ2-7 better at its end, which makes the J call doubtful. The V gene's germline CDR1 is SGHVS and CDR2 FQNEAQ. This CDR3 contains 16 residues. The CDR3 region has the DNA TGTGCCAGCAGCCCTCTGTTTAAGACAGGGGCCTACGAGCAGTACTTC. Its protein is CASSPLFKTGAYEQYF.

The chain joins TRBV19 to TRBJ2-7; 7 positions agree with TRBD2. The CDR3 sequence is 13 residues long. The germline CDR1 and CDR2 sequences are LNHDA and SQIVND (reference sequence). V shed 5 bases and J 3 bases; nucleotides not matched to a gene: 4. Here the CDR3 reads CASSPGGVYEQYF. CDR3 DNA: TGTGCCAGTAGTCCTGGGGGGGTCTACGAGCAGTACTTC.

This rearrangement joins TRBV5-1 to TRBJ1-2; perhaps TRBD1 as D (6 bases). The germline CDR1 and CDR2 sequences are SGHRS and YFSETQ. This CDR3 has 19 amino acids. Trimming removed 2 bases from V and 0 bases from J, with 23 bases in between. The CDR3 loop is CASSFKGWAGEGANYGYTF. The CDR3 DNA reads as TGCGCCAGCAGCTTCAAAGGGTGGGCAGGGGAGGGAGCTAACTATGGCTACACCTTC. Variable domain in full (rest from reference TRBV5-1 and TRBJ1-2): KAGVTQTPRYLIKTRGQQVTLSCSPISGHRSVSWYQQTPGQGLQFLFEYFSETQRNKGNFPGRFSGRQFSNSRSEMNVSTLELGDSALYLCASSFKGWAGEGANYGYTFGSGTRLTVV.

The V call is TRBV7-6, the J call TRBJ1-5; no definite D call. The V and J ends lost 2 bases and 7 bases respectively, with 6 bases between them. There are 12 residues in the CDR3. In germline, CDR1 is SGHVS, CDR2 FNYEAQ. The CDR3 bases are TGTGCCAGCAGCTTACCTAACCAGCCCCAGCATTTT. Translation gives CASSLPNQPQHF.

The rearrangement uses TRBV6-1 and TRBJ2-5, with D uncertain. This CDR3 region has 13 residues. Germline values: CDR1 MNHNS, CDR2 SASEGT. Trimming stripped 6 bases from V and 2 bases from J, with 10 bases between. CDR3 bases: TGTGCCAGCAGCCCAGACAATCAAGAGACCCAGTACTTC. Its protein product is CASSPDNQETQYF.

V gene TRBV6-5 combines with J gene TRBJ2-5; tentative D call: TRBD1 (7 bases). V gave up 5 bases and J gave up 7 bases, with 17 bases separating them. CDR3 length: 14 residues. Germline CDR1 and CDR2: MNHEY and SVGAGI. Here the CDR3 DNA reads TGTGCCAGCAGTCTCGACAGGGCGGGGTGGACCCAGTACTTC. Residues: CASSLDRAGWTQYF.

This rearrangement joins TRBV12-5 to TRBJ1-5; D gene unclear. The germline V gene encodes CDR1 LGHNT and CDR2 FRNRAP. Trimming cost V 1 base and J 2 bases, with 15 bases left between them. The CDR3 loop spans 17 amino acids. This CDR3 is CASGLAYMQTCNQPQHF. The CDR3 DNA sequence: TGTGCTAGTGGTTTGGCGTACATGCAGACTTGCAATCAGCCCCAGCATTTT. The full variable domain, with the rest looked up from reference TRBV12-5 and TRBJ1-5, is DARVTQTPRHKVTEMGQEVTMRCQPILGHNTVFWYRQTMMQGLELLAYFRNRAPLDDSGMPKDRFSAEMPDATLATLKIQPSEPRDSAVYFCASGLAYMQTCNQPQHFGDGTRLSIL.

This sequence joins TRBV27 and TRBJ2-3; maybe TRBD2 (6 bases). Looked up from germline, CDR1 is MNHEY and CDR2 is SMNVEV (reference sequence). The CDR3 runs 13 residues. Trimming pared 5 bases from V and 2 bases from J, leaving 8 bases between. CDR3 loop: CASSSGHTDTQYF. CDR3 sequence (DNA): TGTGCCAGCAGTAGCGGGCACACAGATACGCAGTATTTT.

The V call is TRBV5-6, the J call TRBJ1-3, with D possibly being TRBD1 (5 bases). This CDR3 is built from 14 residues. In germline, CDR1 is SGHDT, CDR2 YYEEEE. V lost 1 base, J lost 1 base, and 6 bases lay in between. This chain's CDR3 is CASSLKGSGNTIYF. CDR3 nucleotides: TGTGCCAGCAGCTTGAAGGGGTCTGGAAACACCATATATTTT. Full variable domain (remainder filled in from reference TRBV5-6 and TRBJ1-3): DAGVTQSPTHLIKTRGQQVTLRCSPKSGHDTVSWYQQALGQGPQFIFQYYEEEERQRGNFPDRFSGHQFPNYSSELNVNALLLGDSALYLCASSLKGSGNTIYFGEGSWLTVV.

This chain uses TRBV15 with TRBJ2-7; TRBD1 matches 10 bases. The V gene end was trimmed by 5 bases and the J gene end by 3 bases; junction bases not matched to a gene: 4. Germline values: CDR1 LNHNV, CDR2 YYDKDF (reference sequence). CDR3 size: 14 residues. This chain's CDR3 is CATSRDRGHYEQYF. DNA of the CDR3: TGTGCCACCAGCCGGGACAGGGGACACTACGAGCAGTACTTC.

V and J are TRBV10-1 and TRBJ2-3, with D tentatively TRBD1 (5 bases). V dropped 5 bases and J dropped 1 base, with 7 bases sitting between them. CDR1 is WNHNN and CDR2 is SYGVQD in the germline V gene (reference sequence). The CDR3 has 13 residues. CDR3 DNA sequence: TGCGCCAGCAGTTGGGGCCGCACAGATACGCAGTATTTT. It specifies CASSWGRTDTQYF.

The V gene is TRBV7-2, the J gene TRBJ2-1, with D possibly TRBD2 on 5 matching bases. V lost 2 bases to trimming and J lost 6 bases, with 17 bases between them. This CDR3 region has 16 residues. Germline V CDR1 and CDR2: SGHTA, FQGNSA. The CDR3 DNA reads as TGTGCCAGCAGCTTAAAATCGGGGAGCTCCGCCAATGAGCAGTTCTTC. It encodes CASSLKSGSSANEQFF. The full variable domain, in which reference TRBV7-2 and TRBJ2-1 provide the parts outside the CDR3, is GAGVSQSPSNKVTEKGKDVELRCDPISGHTALYWYRQSLGQGLEFLIYFQGNSAPDKSGLPSDRFSAERTGGSVSTLTIQRTQQEDSAVYLCASSLKSGSSANEQFFGPGTRLTVL.